The 17 T cell receptor beta chains presented below share a single source sample, sequenced in a study of neurological immune-mediated disorders. Noted time point: longitudinal time-point 3. TCRdb passed the 5' RACE reads through MiXCR, listing each CDR3 protein once. Altogether about 48,000 distinct CDR3 sequences are present, 10% to 15% being singletons, with the ten largest covering approximately 9%. The sequenced sample consisted of PBMCs. Receptor source: a male donor with HTLV-1-associated myelopathy (HAM/TSP).

This clonotype showed up many times. The chain carries TRBV7-6 and TRBJ1-3, with D perhaps matching TRBD1 (5 bases). Trimming took off 5 bases at V and 10 bases at J, with 12 bases between the two ends. The length of the CDR3 is 12 residues. Per the germline V gene, CDR1 is SGHVS and CDR2 is FNYEAQ. The CDR3 sequence is CASSPGDVTIYF. DNA for the CDR3: TGTGCCAGCAGCCCGGGGGATGTGACCATATATTTT. Together with reference TRBV7-6 and TRBJ1-3, the CDR3 gives the full variable domain: GAGVSQSPRYKVTKRGQDVALRCDPISGHVSLYWYRQALGQGPEFLTYFNYEAQQDKSGLPNDRFSAERPEGSISTLTIQRTEQRDSAMYRCASSPGDVTIYFGEGSWLTVV.

Many counts were recorded for this clonotype. This chain joins TRBV9 and TRBJ1-5, with 7 bases that match TRBD1. V lost 3 bases and J lost 3; bases outside the gene matches: 3. Germline V gene sequence: CDR1 SGDLS, CDR2 YYNGEE. There are 14 residues in the CDR3. DNA of the CDR3: TGTGCCAGCAGCGCCACAGGGGTCAATCAGCCCCAGCATTTT. Protein sequence: CASSATGVNQPQHF.

Ten or more counts support this clonotype. Its ends do not fully match the called genes, so a read error is possible. The chain combines TRBV6-5 with TRBJ2-7; D tentatively reads TRBD1 or TRBD2 (5 bases each). Germline V gene data show CDR1 as MNHEY and CDR2 as SVGAGI. This CDR3 has 13 amino acids. The CDR3 sequence is CASSPRGSYEQYF. CDR3 nucleotides: TGCGCCAGCAGCCCGAGGGGCTCCTACGAGCAGTACTTC.

Many counts were recorded for this clonotype. This sequence joins TRBV20-1 and TRBJ2-2, with D maybe TRBD1 (6 bases). Germline loops: CDR1 DFQATT, CDR2 SNEGSKA (reference sequence). Trimming stripped 5 bases from V and 3 bases from J, with 16 bases between. The CDR3 totals 15 residues. Here the CDR3 reads CSAPPRGGYTGELFF. CDR3 coding DNA: TGCAGTGCTCCACCCAGGGGCGGATACACCGGGGAGCTGTTTTTT.

This clonotype was seen repeatedly, ten times or more. The V and J genes are TRBV5-1 and TRBJ1-5, with D possibly TRBD1 on 5 matching bases. The CDR3 contains 14 residues. The ends were cut back, 4 bases at V and 4 bases at J, with 12 bases in the middle. Germline CDR1 reads SGHRS; CDR2 reads YFSETQ. This CDR3 is CASSPGTENQPQHF. For the CDR3, the DNA is TGCGCCAGCAGCCCCGGGACTGAGAATCAGCCCCAGCATTTT. Full variable domain (remainder filled in from reference TRBV5-1 and TRBJ1-5): KAGVTQTPRYLIKTRGQQVTLSCSPISGHRSVSWYQQTPGQGLQFLFEYFSETQRNKGNFPGRFSGRQFSNSRSEMNVSTLELGDSALYLCASSPGTENQPQHFGDGTRLSIL.

This clonotype has just a few counts. V is TRBV27 and J is TRBJ2-6, with D perhaps matching TRBD1 or TRBD2 (6 bases each). This CDR3 contains 16 residues. V was clipped by 2 bases and J by 2 bases, with 10 bases between them. Per the germline V gene, CDR1 is MNHEY and CDR2 is SMNVEV (reference sequence). As DNA, the CDR3 is TGTGCCAGCAGTTTAGTGGGGGGCACTGGGGCCAACGTCCTGACTTTC. Protein sequence: CASSLVGGTGANVLTF.

This clonotype was counted many times. The J gene is TRBJ1-2, the V gene TRBV3-1; no reliable D call. Germline V gene sequence: CDR1 LGHDT, CDR2 YNNKEL (reference sequence). This CDR3 has 12 amino acids. The V gene lost 2 bases and the J gene lost 7 bases, with 8 bases spanning the gap. The CDR3 region is CASSQLRGGYTF. The CDR3 DNA is TGTGCCAGCAGCCAATTGCGGGGTGGCTACACCTTC.

This clonotype was recorded at least ten times. V is TRBV7-6 and J is TRBJ2-5; TRBD2 agrees at 14 bases. Germline values: CDR1 SGHVS, CDR2 FNYEAQ. CDR3 size: 16 residues. The V and J ends lost 3 bases and 5 bases, in that order; junction bases with no gene match: 5. The CDR3 is CASSFPRTSGGETQYF. CDR3 sequence (DNA): TGTGCCAGCAGCTTCCCACGGACTAGCGGGGGGGAGACCCAGTACTTC.

This clonotype appeared many times. V gene TRBV7-2 combines with J gene TRBJ2-4, with 9 positions matching TRBD1. The CDR3 spans 14 residues. V dropped 5 bases and J dropped 14; count of bases not matched to a gene: 13. The germline V gene encodes CDR1 SGHTA and CDR2 FQGNSA. The CDR3 reads CASSTGQGGGLEYF. CDR3 bases: TGTGCCAGCAGCACGGGACAGGGAGGTGGCCTGGAGTACTTC.

V gene TRBV2 combines with J gene TRBJ1-1, with D unresolved. The CDR3 sequence is 16 residues long. The germline V and J ends were trimmed by 1 base and 0 bases, with 12 bases remaining between them. Per germline, CDR1 SNHLY and CDR2 FYNNEI. CDR3 coding DNA: TGTGCCAGCAGTGAAGAGTCAACTCGGATGAACACTGAAGCTTTCTTT. It encodes CASSEESTRMNTEAFF.

This clonotype was observed many times. The J gene is TRBJ2-2, the V gene TRBV12-5; 8 bases align to TRBD1. This CDR3 has 16 amino acids. The trim removed 5 bases at V and 1 base at J, leaving 6 bases unmatched. CDR1 is LGHNT and CDR2 is FRNRAP in the germline V gene. This chain's CDR3 is CASGVNRGWNTGELFF. CDR3 bases: TGTGCTAGTGGTGTGAACAGGGGGTGGAACACCGGGGAGCTGTTTTTT.

This clonotype was counted many times. The chain uses TRBV7-9 and TRBJ2-6; D gene uncertain. The CDR3 totals 15 residues. Germline CDR1 and CDR2: SEHNR and FQNEAQ (reference sequence). Deletions cut 1 base from V and 1 base from J, with 5 bases between. CDR3 loop: CASSLVGSGANVLTF. The CDR3 DNA sequence: TGTGCCAGCAGCTTAGTAGGGTCTGGGGCCAACGTCCTGACTTTC.

This clonotype showed up many times. This sequence joins TRBV28 and TRBJ2-7; 7 bases match TRBD2. Germline CDR1 is MDHEN and CDR2 is SYDVKM. There are 14 residues in the CDR3. V dropped 7 bases and J dropped 5; count of bases not matched to a gene: 11. Here the CDR3 reads CASMEGNGGNEQYF. The CDR3 nucleotides are TGTGCCAGCATGGAAGGTAACGGGGGGAACGAGCAGTACTTC.

This clonotype was seen at least ten times. The chain recombines TRBV9 with TRBJ2-5; TRBD2 matches 8 bases. Germline CDR1 and CDR2: SGDLS and YYNGEE. This CDR3 is built from 14 residues. Trimming cost V 3 bases and J 5 bases; bases outside gene matches: 6. CDR3 region: CASSAGGGGETQYF. The DNA of the CDR3 is TGTGCCAGCAGCGCCGGGGGGGGTGGGGAGACCCAGTACTTC.

The table lists this clonotype with many counts. The chain has TRBV4-2 and TRBJ2-7, with D possibly matching TRBD1 (5 bases). The CDR3 runs to 14 residues. Trimming removed 4 bases at V and 3 bases at J, with 13 bases between. Germline lookup yields CDR1 LGHNA and CDR2 YNFKEQ. As DNA, the CDR3 is TGTGCCAGCAGCCCCTCCCAGGGATACTACGAGCAGTACTTC. Translating gives CASSPSQGYYEQYF.

Ten or more counts support this clonotype. The chain recombines TRBV12-3 or TRBV12-4 with TRBJ2-3; no reliable D call. V shed 1 base and J shed 0 bases, with 14 bases lying between them. The CDR3 is 17 residues long. This CDR3 is CASSLEDPEPSTDTQYF. CDR3 DNA sequence: TGTGCCAGCAGTTTAGAGGATCCCGAACCGAGCACAGATACGCAGTATTTT.

This clonotype is medium-sized within its sample. CDR3 nucleotides: TGCGCCAGCAGCTTGGGCAGAAGCGGCTACACCTTC. Its translation is CASSLGRSGYTF. This sequence joins TRBV5-1 and TRBJ1-2; no clear D. This CDR3 region has 12 residues. V was trimmed by 0 bases and J by 8 bases, leaving 8 bases between them. Germline V CDR1 and CDR2: SGHRS, YFSETQ.